This TCR beta chain emerged from a study of T cell repertoires in cytomegalovirus infection (dated by TCRdb to the late 2010s). Background for the entire study: Peptide stimulations targeted recently identified HLA-C-restricted CMV epitopes, whose presentation resists viral immunomodulation, together with well-studied HLA-B-restricted epitopes. The HLA type of each donor mattered for the analysis, because public TCR beta signatures pointed to carriage of CMV infection along with the matching HLA type. Study-wide conclusions, independent of this receptor: Cumulative frequency of public TCR beta family members discriminated carriers of CMV infection plus the relevant HLA type in this cohort and an independent approximately 350-donor cohort. The ex vivo response was dominated by HLA-C-restricted CMV-specific TCR beta clonotypes, which also provided the single most frequent clonotype in two of eight donors.

These reads were obtained on an Illumina HiSeq 1500. TCRdb passed the public sequencing reads through fastp at Q25 and MiXCR, retaining productive beta sequences. Each CDR3 protein appears once, grouped with its most common genes and DNA. Counted in this sample were some 590,000 distinct CDR3 sequences; approximately 40% of them appeared once. The ten top clones hold 48% of the sample. This clonotype was detected a few times. What antigen it recognizes has not been identified. Per-base qualities were not stored, and no clone one base away is much larger. The germline V and J ends show losses of 8 bases and 8 bases respectively, and no gene match explains 7 bases of the junction. CDR1 and CDR2 are drawn from the germline V gene: MNHNS, SASEGT. The CDR3 has 14 amino acids, counting the end cysteine and phenylalanine. Left in the record is the CDR3 DNA by itself, 42 bases read in frame from the first base.

The label giving this sample's treatment or condition can be read as: in vitro stimulation with specific CMV peptide epitopes to enrich CMV-specific T cells. The chain employs TRBV6-1 and TRBJ2-5; 14 bases in the middle match TRBD2. The source is a human donor in good health (CMV status not recorded). Some clones in this sample may be carry-over from other donors' samples. This specimen was cultured PBMCs, taken from culture after CMV antigen stimulation. The CDR3 has the sequence CASGAGTSGGTQYF. The DNA sequence follows: TGTGCCAGCGGTGCCGGGACTAGCGGGGGTACCCAGTACTTC.